Listed below are T cell receptor beta chains from one sample, sequenced in a study of T cell repertoires in cytomegalovirus infection. TCRdb reprocessed the reads via MiXCR and lists one record per CDR3 protein. The sample lists 200,000 to 300,000 distinct CDR3 sequences; roughly 15% were seen once. The sequencing input was PBMCs. The receptors derive from a human donor in good health (CMV status not recorded). Some clones in this sample may be carry-over from other donors' samples. CDR3s include the opening cysteine and the closing phenylalanine or tryptophan. A D gene is named only where the DNA matches it firmly. Where a row states a size, it is once, few, many or the class of an expanded clone; other rows omit it.

D gene: TRBD1
J gene: TRBJ2-7
clone size: few
V gene: TRBV7-6
CDR3 protein: CASSLGNRGRYEQYF
CDR3 DNA: TGTGCCAGCAGCTTAGGGAACAGGGGACGGTACGAGCAGTACTTC

D gene: TRBD2
J gene: TRBJ2-2
clone size: -
V gene: TRBV12-3/TRBV12-4
CDR3 protein: CASRDPSGRLDTGELFF
CDR3 DNA: TGTGCCAGCAGGGACCCTAGCGGGAGGTTGGACACCGGGGAGCTGTTTTTT

D gene: -
J gene: TRBJ2-7
clone size: -
V gene: TRBV29-1
CDR3 protein: CSVEDHSETGSYEQYF
CDR3 DNA: TGCAGCGTTGAAGATCATTCAGAGACAGGCTCCTACGAGCAGTACTTC

D gene: -
J gene: TRBJ1-1
clone size: -
V gene: TRBV10-1
CDR3 protein: CASSEDSMNTEAFF
CDR3 DNA: TGCGCCAGCAGTGAGGACAGCATGAACACTGAAGCTTTCTTT

D gene: TRBD2
J gene: TRBJ2-3
clone size: many
V gene: TRBV10-3
CDR3 protein: CAISEDPMRELGDTQYF
CDR3 DNA: TGTGCCATCAGCGAGGACCCTATGCGGGAGCTTGGAGATACGCAGTATTTT

D gene: -
J gene: TRBJ1-5
clone size: -
V gene: TRBV2
CDR3 protein: CASSVTGVGNQPQHF
CDR3 DNA: TGTGCCAGCAGTGTGACTGGGGTGGGCAATCAGCCCCAGCATTTT

D gene: -
J gene: TRBJ2-3
clone size: few
V gene: TRBV12-3/TRBV12-4
CDR3 protein: CASSGGEWTGFTDTQYF
CDR3 DNA: TGTGCCAGCAGTGGAGGTGAATGGACTGGATTCACAGATACGCAGTATTTT

D gene: TRBD1
J gene: TRBJ2-5
clone size: many
V gene: TRBV7-6
CDR3 protein: CASSQGTVETQYF
CDR3 DNA: TGTGCCAGCAGCCAGGGGACAGTTGAGACCCAGTACTTC

D gene: -
J gene: TRBJ2-1
clone size: -
V gene: TRBV20-1
CDR3 protein: CSARFALEQFF
CDR3 DNA: TGCAGTGCTCGTTTCGCTCTTGAGCAGTTCTTC

D gene: TRBD1
J gene: TRBJ2-5
clone size: many
V gene: TRBV6-2/TRBV6-3
CDR3 protein: CASTYEGTDGEETQYF
CDR3 DNA: TGTGCCAGCACCTACGAGGGGACAGATGGGGAAGAGACCCAGTACTTC

D gene: -
J gene: TRBJ1-2
clone size: -
V gene: TRBV19
CDR3 protein: CASSIPGRTYGYTF
CDR3 DNA: TGTGCCAGTAGTATACCAGGGCGGACCTATGGCTACACCTTC

D gene: TRBD1
J gene: TRBJ1-2
clone size: -
V gene: TRBV3-1
CDR3 protein: CASSQERTGRDGYTF
CDR3 DNA: TGTGCCAGCAGCCAAGAAAGGACAGGCAGGGATGGCTACACCTTC